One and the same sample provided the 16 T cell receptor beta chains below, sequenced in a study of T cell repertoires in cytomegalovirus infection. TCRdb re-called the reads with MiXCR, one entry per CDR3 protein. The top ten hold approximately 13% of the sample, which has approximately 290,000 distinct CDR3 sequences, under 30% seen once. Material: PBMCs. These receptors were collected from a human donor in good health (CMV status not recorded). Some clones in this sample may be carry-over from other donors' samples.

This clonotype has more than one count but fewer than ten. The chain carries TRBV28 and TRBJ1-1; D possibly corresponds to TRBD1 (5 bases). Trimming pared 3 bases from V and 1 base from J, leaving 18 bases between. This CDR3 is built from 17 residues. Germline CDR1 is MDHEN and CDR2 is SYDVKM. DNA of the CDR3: TGTGCCAGCAGTTTCGGGGGGATTGGTAGGAAGAACACTGAAGCTTTCTTT. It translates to CASSFGGIGRKNTEAFF.

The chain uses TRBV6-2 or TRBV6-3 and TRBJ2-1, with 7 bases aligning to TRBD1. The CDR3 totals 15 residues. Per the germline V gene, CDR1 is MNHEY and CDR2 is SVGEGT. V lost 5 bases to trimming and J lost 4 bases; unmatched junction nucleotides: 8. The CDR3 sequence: CASSLGTVAYNEQFF. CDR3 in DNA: TGTGCCAGCAGTCTCGGGACAGTAGCATACAATGAGCAGTTCTTC.

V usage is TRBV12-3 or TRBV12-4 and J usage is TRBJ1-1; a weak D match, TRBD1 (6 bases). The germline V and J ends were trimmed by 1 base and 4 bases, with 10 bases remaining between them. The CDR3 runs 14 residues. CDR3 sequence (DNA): TGTGCCAGCAGTTTAGGATGGACAGCCACTGAAGCTTTCTTT. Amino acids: CASSLGWTATEAFF.

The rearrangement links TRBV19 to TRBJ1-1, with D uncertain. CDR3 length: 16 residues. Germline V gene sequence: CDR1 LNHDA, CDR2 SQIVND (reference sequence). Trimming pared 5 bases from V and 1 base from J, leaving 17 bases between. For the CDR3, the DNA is TGTGCCAGTAGTGTCCAACCCGCGGGGTGGAACACTGAAGCTTTCTTT. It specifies CASSVQPAGWNTEAFF.

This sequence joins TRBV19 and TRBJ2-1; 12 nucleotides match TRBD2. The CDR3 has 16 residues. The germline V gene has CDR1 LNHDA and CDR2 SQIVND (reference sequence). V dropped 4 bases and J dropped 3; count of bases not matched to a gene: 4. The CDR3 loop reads CASSTRLAGDYNEQFF. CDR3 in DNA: TGTGCCAGTAGTACCAGACTAGCGGGGGACTACAATGAGCAGTTCTTC. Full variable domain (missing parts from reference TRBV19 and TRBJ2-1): DGGITQSPKYLFRKEGQNVTLSCEQNLNHDAMYWYRQDPGQGLRLIYYSQIVNDFQKGDIAEGYSVSREKKESFPLTVTSAQKNPTAFYLCASSTRLAGDYNEQFFGPGTRLTVL.

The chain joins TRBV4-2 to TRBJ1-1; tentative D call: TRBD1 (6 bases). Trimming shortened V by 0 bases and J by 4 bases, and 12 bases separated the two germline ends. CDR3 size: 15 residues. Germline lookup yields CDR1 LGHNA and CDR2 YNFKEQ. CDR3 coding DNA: TGTGCCAGCAGCCAAGATCTACAGGGAAGCACTGAAGCTTTCTTT. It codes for CASSQDLQGSTEAFF.

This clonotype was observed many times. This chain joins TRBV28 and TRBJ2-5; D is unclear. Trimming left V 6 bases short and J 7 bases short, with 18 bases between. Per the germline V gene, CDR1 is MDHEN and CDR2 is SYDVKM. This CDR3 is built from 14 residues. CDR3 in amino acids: CASRPAYNGRTQYF. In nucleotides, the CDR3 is TGTGCCAGCAGGCCCGCGTACAATGGAAGGACCCAGTACTTC.

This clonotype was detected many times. CDR3 residues: CASSLALSPGSLGETQYF. CDR3 DNA sequence: TGTGCCAGCAGCTTAGCTCTTTCTCCCGGGAGTTTAGGAGAGACCCAGTACTTC. This chain connects TRBV7-2 to TRBJ2-5; the D gene is possibly TRBD2 (6 bases). The CDR3 contains 18 residues. V was cut by 0 bases and J by 4 bases, with 21 bases left in between. The germline gives CDR1 SGHTA, CDR2 FQGNSA.

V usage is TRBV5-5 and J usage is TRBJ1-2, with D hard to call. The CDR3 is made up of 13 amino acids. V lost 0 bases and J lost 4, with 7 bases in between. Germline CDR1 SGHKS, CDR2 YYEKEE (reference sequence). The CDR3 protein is CASSLGQTYGYTF. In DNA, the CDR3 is TGTGCCAGCAGCTTGGGGCAGACCTATGGCTACACCTTC.

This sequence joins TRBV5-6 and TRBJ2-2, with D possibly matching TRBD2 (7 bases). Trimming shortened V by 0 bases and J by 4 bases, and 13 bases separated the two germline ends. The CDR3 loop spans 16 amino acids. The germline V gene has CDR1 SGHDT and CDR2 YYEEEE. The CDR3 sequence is CASSLATGGRTGELFF. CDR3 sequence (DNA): TGTGCCAGCAGCTTGGCCACGGGGGGCCGCACCGGGGAGCTGTTTTTT.

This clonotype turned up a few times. Written as DNA, the CDR3 is TGTGCCAGCAGTAGTCACGACAGGCAAGAGACCCAGTACTTC. It yields the protein CASSSHDRQETQYF. The chain links TRBV12-3 or TRBV12-4 to TRBJ2-5; D possibly corresponds to TRBD1 (6 bases). This CDR3 comprises 14 residues. V was shortened by 5 bases and J by 2 bases, with 12 bases between the two germline ends.

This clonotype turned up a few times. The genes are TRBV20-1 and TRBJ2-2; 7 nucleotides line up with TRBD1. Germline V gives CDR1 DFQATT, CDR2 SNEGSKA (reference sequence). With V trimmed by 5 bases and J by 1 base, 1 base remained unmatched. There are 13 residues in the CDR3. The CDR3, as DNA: TGCAGTGCTGGGACAGAGAACACCGGGGAGCTGTTTTTT. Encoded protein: CSAGTENTGELFF.

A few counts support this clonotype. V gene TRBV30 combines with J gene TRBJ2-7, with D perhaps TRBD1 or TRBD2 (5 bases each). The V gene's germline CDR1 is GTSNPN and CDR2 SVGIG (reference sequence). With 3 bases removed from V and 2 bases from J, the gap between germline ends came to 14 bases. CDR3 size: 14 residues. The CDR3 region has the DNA TGTGCCTGGAGACCCTGGGGGAGCGCCTACGAGCAGTACTTC. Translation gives CAWRPWGSAYEQYF. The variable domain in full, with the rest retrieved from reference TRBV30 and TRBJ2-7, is SQTIHQWPATLVQPVGSPLSLECTVEGTSNPNLYWYRQAAGRGLQLLFYSVGIGQISSEVPQNLSASRPQDRQFILSSKKLLLSDSGFYLCAWRPWGSAYEQYFGPGTRLTVT.

The CDR3 DNA reads as TGCGCCAGCAGCAAAAACCGGGACAGGGGGCGAGAGACCCAGTACTTC. Its translation: CASSKNRDRGRETQYF. The chain links TRBV5-1 to TRBJ2-5; the match to TRBD1 covers 12 bases. This CDR3 has 16 amino acids. J lost 4 bases, V lost 4 bases, and 8 bases had no gene match. CDR1 SGHRS and CDR2 YFSETQ come from the germline V gene.

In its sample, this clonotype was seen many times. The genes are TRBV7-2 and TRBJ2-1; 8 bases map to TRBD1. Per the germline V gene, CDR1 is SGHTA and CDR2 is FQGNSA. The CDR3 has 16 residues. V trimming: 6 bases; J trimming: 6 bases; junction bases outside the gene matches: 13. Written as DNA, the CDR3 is TGTGCCAGCAGACGGACCGGGACAGGCTTGCTCAATGAGCAGTTCTTC. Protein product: CASRRTGTGLLNEQFF.

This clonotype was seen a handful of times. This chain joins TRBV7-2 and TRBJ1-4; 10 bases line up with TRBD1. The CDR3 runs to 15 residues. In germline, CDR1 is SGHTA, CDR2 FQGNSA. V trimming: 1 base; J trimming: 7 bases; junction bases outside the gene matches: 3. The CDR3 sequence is CASSLGTGGIEKLFF. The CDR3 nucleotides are TGTGCCAGCAGCTTAGGGACAGGGGGGATTGAAAAACTGTTTTTT.